These 16 T cell receptor beta chains were all obtained from the same sample, sequenced in a study of human T cells and chemical hapten exposure. TCRdb reprocessed the RACE reads with MiXCR, giving one entry per CDR3 protein. The sample consists of about 100,000 distinct CDR3 sequences, 8% to 13% of them appearing once. The time point: patch test 1, 2 weeks after DPC sensitization. The treatment denotes: therapeutic diphenylcyclopropenone sensitization with weekly scalp DPC. This material consisted of whole blood, taken in connection with sensitization to the hapten diphenylcyclopropenone (DPC). The source is a woman aged 40 to 55 with alopecia areata. Some clones in this sample may be carry-over from other donors' samples.

This clonotype has just a few counts. V gene TRBV7-8 combines with J gene TRBJ2-3; the match to TRBD2 covers 13 bases. Germline V CDR1 and CDR2: SGHVS, FQNEAQ. The CDR3 runs to 17 residues. V lost 4 bases, J lost 4 bases, and 8 bases stayed unmatched. DNA of the CDR3: TGTGCCAGCAGCTCCTCGACTAGCGGGGGGCCCGCAGATACGCAGTATTTT. Protein sequence: CASSSSTSGGPADTQYF. Drawing the rest from reference TRBV7-8 and TRBJ2-3, the complete variable domain is GAGVSQSPRYKVAKRGQDVALRCDPISGHVSLFWYQQALGQGPEFLTYFQNEAQLDKSGLPSDRFFAERPEGSVSTLKIQRTQQEDSAVYLCASSSSTSGGPADTQYFGPGTRLTVL.

The rearrangement joins TRBV4-2 to TRBJ2-3; 10 bases agree with TRBD2. This CDR3 is built from 16 residues. The trim removed 1 base at V and 3 bases at J, leaving 4 bases unmatched. Germline CDR1 reads LGHNA; CDR2 reads YNFKEQ. CDR3 protein: CASSQVAGGGTDTQYF. The CDR3 coding sequence is TGTGCCAGCAGCCAAGTAGCGGGGGGAGGGACAGATACGCAGTATTTT.

Note on this clonotype: One end of the junction varies from germline; a read error may be responsible. The chain has TRBV12-3 or TRBV12-4 and TRBJ2-7, with 8 bases lining up with TRBD2. The CDR3 runs to 14 residues. The CDR3, as DNA: TGTGCCAGCAGTTTCAACGGGGGGGCCTACGAGCAGCACTTC. As protein: CASSFNGGAYEQHF.

This chain connects TRBV19 to TRBJ1-6; D gene ambiguous. The germline V and J ends were trimmed by 9 bases and 2 bases, with 17 bases remaining between them. The CDR3 runs 16 residues. Per germline, CDR1 LNHDA and CDR2 SQIVND (reference sequence). Written as DNA, the CDR3 is TGTGCCAGCCACCCAACCCTAGGCACCTATAATTCACCCCTCCACTTT. Translation: CASHPTLGTYNSPLHF.

This clonotype showed up many times. The chain joins TRBV6-2 or TRBV6-3 to TRBJ2-6; no clear D. V gave up 7 bases and J gave up 0 bases, with 4 bases separating them. CDR1 is MNHEY and CDR2 is SVGEGT in the germline V gene. This CDR3 contains 13 residues. CDR3 nucleotides: TGTGCCAGCATCGACTCTGGGGCCAACGTCCTGACTTTC. It is translated as CASIDSGANVLTF.

This clonotype was counted between two and nine times. The chain couples TRBV7-8 to TRBJ1-5, with TRBD1 matching 7 bases. V lost 4 bases, J lost 2 bases, and 8 bases stayed unmatched. The CDR3 contains 16 residues. Germline V gives CDR1 SGHVS, CDR2 FQNEAQ. The CDR3 reads CASSSGQVIGNQPQHF. CDR3 coding DNA: TGTGCCAGCAGCTCAGGACAGGTTATAGGCAATCAGCCCCAGCATTTT. The variable domain in full, completed from reference TRBV7-8 and TRBJ1-5, reads GAGVSQSPRYKVAKRGQDVALRCDPISGHVSLFWYQQALGQGPEFLTYFQNEAQLDKSGLPSDRFFAERPEGSVSTLKIQRTQQEDSAVYLCASSSGQVIGNQPQHFGDGTRLSIL.

The J gene is TRBJ1-5, the V gene TRBV5-5, with D hard to call. The ends were cut back, 1 base at V and 3 bases at J, with 5 bases in the middle. Per germline, CDR1 SGHKS and CDR2 YYEKEE (reference sequence). The length of the CDR3 is 13 residues. The CDR3 loop is CASSLTDNQPQHF. CDR3 nucleotide sequence: TGTGCCAGCAGCTTGACAGACAATCAGCCCCAGCATTTT.

This clonotype showed up many times. The J gene is TRBJ2-1, the V gene TRBV19; the match to TRBD1 covers 9 bases. Germline assignment: CDR1 LNHDA and CDR2 SQIVND (reference sequence). This CDR3 region has 15 residues. J lost 8 bases, V lost 6 bases, and 11 bases had no gene match. CDR3 nucleotides: TGTGCCAGTAGCGTCCCGGGACAGGGCCGGGATGAGCAGTTCTTC. Its protein is CASSVPGQGRDEQFF. Full variable domain (rest looked up from reference TRBV19 and TRBJ2-1): DGGITQSPKYLFRKEGQNVTLSCEQNLNHDAMYWYRQDPGQGLRLIYYSQIVNDFQKGDIAEGYSVSREKKESFPLTVTSAQKNPTAFYLCASSVPGQGRDEQFFGPGTRLTVL.

This clonotype was seen many times. This chain connects TRBV20-1 to TRBJ2-3, with 7 nucleotides matching TRBD2. This CDR3 has 14 residues. J gave up 5 bases and V 0 bases, and 5 bases lay outside the gene matches. Per germline, CDR1 DFQATT and CDR2 SNEGSKA (reference sequence). The CDR3 loop reads CSARDLIAGDTQYF. As DNA, the CDR3 is TGCAGTGCTAGAGATCTGATAGCGGGAGATACGCAGTATTTT.

The chain is built from TRBV7-9 and TRBJ2-1; D ambiguous. The CDR3 covers 12 residues. V shed 3 bases and J shed 4 bases, with 4 bases lying between them. Germline CDR1 reads SEHNR; CDR2 reads FQNEAQ (reference sequence). CDR3 sequence reads: CASSFGYNEQFF. The CDR3 bases are TGTGCCAGCAGCTTTGGGTACAATGAGCAGTTCTTC.

The chain combines TRBV20-1 with TRBJ1-1; D ambiguous. The germline V gene encodes CDR1 DFQATT and CDR2 SNEGSKA (reference sequence). The length of the CDR3 is 15 residues. V was shortened by 0 bases and J by 5 bases, with 16 bases between the two germline ends. The CDR3 spells CSARDQHGLVTEAFF. In nucleotides, the CDR3 is TGCAGTGCTAGAGACCAGCATGGCCTAGTAACTGAAGCTTTCTTT.

This clonotype was recorded many times. The genes are TRBV24-1 and TRBJ2-1; tentative D call: TRBD1 (5 bases). The germline gives CDR1 KGHDR, CDR2 SFDVKD. Trimming removed 3 bases from V and 0 bases from J, with 8 bases in between. This CDR3 region has 15 residues. CDR3 nucleotides: TGTGCCACCAGTGATGCCAGGGCCTCCTACAATGAGCAGTTCTTC. This translates into CATSDARASYNEQFF.

V and J are TRBV30 and TRBJ1-5, with no clear D. The CDR3 runs 14 residues. CDR1 is GTSNPN, CDR2 SVGIG, per germline (reference sequence). V was cut by 0 bases and J by 2 bases, with 8 bases left in between. Written as DNA, the CDR3 is TGTGCCTGGAGTGTATTCAACGGCAATCAGCCCCAGCATTTT. Protein sequence: CAWSVFNGNQPQHF.

In this sample, this clonotype turned up a few times. This rearrangement joins TRBV6-4 to TRBJ2-2; 8 bases align to TRBD1. The CDR3 totals 15 residues. J lost 1 base, V lost 3 bases, and 1 base had no gene match. CDR1 and CDR2 from the germline V gene are MRHNA and SNTAGT. The CDR3 DNA follows: TGTGCCAGCAGTGAACAGGGGGGGAACACCGGGGAGCTGTTTTTT. Amino acids: CASSEQGGNTGELFF.

This clonotype was found many times. The gene calls are TRBV6-1 and TRBJ2-2; 10 positions match TRBD1. V lost 3 bases to trimming and J lost 3 bases; unmatched junction nucleotides: 4. Germline CDR1 MNHNS, CDR2 SASEGT. This CDR3 is built from 16 residues. As DNA, the CDR3 is TGTGCCAGCAGTGATCGGACAGGGGGAGACACCGGGGAGCTGTTTTTT. This sequence encodes CASSDRTGGDTGELFF.

This clonotype was counted a few times. The V and J genes are TRBV11-2 and TRBJ2-3, with unresolved D. The CDR3 sequence is 12 residues long. V was cut by 5 bases and J by 2 bases, with 5 bases left in between. The germline gives CDR1 SGHAT, CDR2 FQNNGV. The CDR3 nucleotides are TGTGCCAGCAGCCAAACCACAGATACGCAGTATTTT. This sequence encodes CASSQTTDTQYF.